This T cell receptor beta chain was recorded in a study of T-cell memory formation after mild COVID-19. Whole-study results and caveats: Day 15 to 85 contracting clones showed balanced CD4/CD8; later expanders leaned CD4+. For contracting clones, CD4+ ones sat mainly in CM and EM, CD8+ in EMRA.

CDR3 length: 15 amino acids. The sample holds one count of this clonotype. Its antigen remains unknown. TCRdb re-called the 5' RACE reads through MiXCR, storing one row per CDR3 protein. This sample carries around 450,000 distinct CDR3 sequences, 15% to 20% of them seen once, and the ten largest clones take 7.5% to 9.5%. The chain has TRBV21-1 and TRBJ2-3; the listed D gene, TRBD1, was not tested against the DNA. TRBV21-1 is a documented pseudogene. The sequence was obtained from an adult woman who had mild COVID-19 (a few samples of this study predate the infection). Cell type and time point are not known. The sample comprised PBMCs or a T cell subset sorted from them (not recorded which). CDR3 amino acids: CASSKTDRGTDTQYF. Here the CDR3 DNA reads TGTGCCAGCAGCAAAACAGACAGGGGCACAGATACGCAGTATTTT.